This T cell receptor (beta chain) appears in the sequencing data of a study of T cell changes during pregnancy in multiple sclerosis. CDR3 length: 18 amino acids. The trim removed 0 bases at V and 1 base at J, leaving 4 bases unmatched. Germline CDR1 reads SGHTS; CDR2 reads YDEGEE. The assay was immunoSEQ multiplex PCR, and TCRdb's table has in-frame clones only and misses some. The table has 42,000 or so clones, about 90% seen once. This receptor was identified in a female donor with multiple sclerosis, enrolled in a pregnancy study. The rearrangement uses TRBV5-8 and TRBJ2-1, with 13 positions matching TRBD2. Sequencing used CD8+ T cells from peripheral blood mononuclear cells, obtained in the first trimester of pregnancy. The CDR3 region has the DNA TGTGCCAGCAGCTTGGAAACTAGCGGGGGGGCGTCCTACAATGAGCAGTTCTTC. Protein: CASSLETSGGASYNEQFF.